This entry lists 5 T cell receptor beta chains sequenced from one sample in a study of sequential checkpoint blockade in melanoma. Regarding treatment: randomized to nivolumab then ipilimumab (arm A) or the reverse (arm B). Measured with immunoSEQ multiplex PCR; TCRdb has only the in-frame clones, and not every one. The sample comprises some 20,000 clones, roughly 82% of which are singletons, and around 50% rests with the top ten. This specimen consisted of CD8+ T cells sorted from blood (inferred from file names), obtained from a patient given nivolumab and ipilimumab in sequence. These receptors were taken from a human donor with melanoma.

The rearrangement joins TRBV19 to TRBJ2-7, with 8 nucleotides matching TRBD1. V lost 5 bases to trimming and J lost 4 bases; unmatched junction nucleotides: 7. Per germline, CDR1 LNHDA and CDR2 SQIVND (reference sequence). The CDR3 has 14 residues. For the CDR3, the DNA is TGTGCCAGTAGTTCTCTGGACAGGGATTACGAGCAGTACTTC. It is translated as CASSSLDRDYEQYF.

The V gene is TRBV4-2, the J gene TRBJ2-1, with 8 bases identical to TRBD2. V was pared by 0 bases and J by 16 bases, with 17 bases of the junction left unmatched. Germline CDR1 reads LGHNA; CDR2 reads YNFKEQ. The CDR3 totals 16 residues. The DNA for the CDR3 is TGTGCCAGCAGCCAAGAAACGGGACTAGGTTTATTTCAGGGCTTCTTC. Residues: CASSQETGLGLFQGFF.

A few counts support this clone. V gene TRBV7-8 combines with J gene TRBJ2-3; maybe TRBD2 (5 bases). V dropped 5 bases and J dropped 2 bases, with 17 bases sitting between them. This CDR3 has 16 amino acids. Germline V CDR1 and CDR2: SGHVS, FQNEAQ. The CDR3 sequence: CASSPAAGWNTDTQYF. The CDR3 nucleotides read TGTGCCAGCAGCCCCGCGGCGGGCTGGAACACAGATACGCAGTATTTT. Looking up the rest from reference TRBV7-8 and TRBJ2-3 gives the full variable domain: GAGVSQSPRYKVAKRGQDVALRCDPISGHVSLFWYQQALGQGPEFLTYFQNEAQLDKSGLPSDRFFAERPEGSVSTLKIQRTQQEDSAVYLCASSPAAGWNTDTQYFGPGTRLTVL.

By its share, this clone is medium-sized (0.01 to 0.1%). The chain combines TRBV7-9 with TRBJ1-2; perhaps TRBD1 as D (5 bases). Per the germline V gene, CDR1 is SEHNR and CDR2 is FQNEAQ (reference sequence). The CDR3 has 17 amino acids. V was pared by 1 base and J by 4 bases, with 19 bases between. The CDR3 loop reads CASSLGSGTASSYGYTF. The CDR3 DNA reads TGTGCCAGCAGCTTAGGTAGCGGGACCGCCAGCAGCTATGGCTACACCTTC. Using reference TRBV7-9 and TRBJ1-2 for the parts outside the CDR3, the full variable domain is DTGVSQNPRHKITKRGQNVTFRCDPISEHNRLYWYRQTLGQGPEFLTYFQNEAQLEKSRLLSDRFSAERPKGSFSTLEIQRTEQGDSAMYLCASSLGSGTASSYGYTFGSGTRLTVV.

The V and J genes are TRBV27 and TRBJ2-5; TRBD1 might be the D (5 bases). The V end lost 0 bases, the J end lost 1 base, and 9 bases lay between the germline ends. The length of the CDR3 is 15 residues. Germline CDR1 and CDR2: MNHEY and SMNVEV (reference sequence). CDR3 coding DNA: TGTGCCAGCAGTTTATCGGTAGGGGTCCAAGAGACCCAGTACTTC. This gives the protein CASSLSVGVQETQYF.